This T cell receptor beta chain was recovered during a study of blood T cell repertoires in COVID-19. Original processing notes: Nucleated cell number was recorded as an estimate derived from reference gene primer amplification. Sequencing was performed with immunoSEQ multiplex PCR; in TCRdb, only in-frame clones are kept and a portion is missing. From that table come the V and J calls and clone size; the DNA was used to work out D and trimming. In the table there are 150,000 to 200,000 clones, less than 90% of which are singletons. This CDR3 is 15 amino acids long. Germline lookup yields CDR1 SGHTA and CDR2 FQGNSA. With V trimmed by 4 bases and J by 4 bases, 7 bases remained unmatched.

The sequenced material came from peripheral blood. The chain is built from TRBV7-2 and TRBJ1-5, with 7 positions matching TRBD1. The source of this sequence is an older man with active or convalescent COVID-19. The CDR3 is CASSSTDRKNQPQHF. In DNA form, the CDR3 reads TGTGCCAGCAGCTCCACGGACAGGAAAAATCAGCCCCAGCATTTT. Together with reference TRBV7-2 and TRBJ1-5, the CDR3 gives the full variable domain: GAGVSQSPSNKVTEKGKDVELRCDPISGHTALYWYRQSLGQGLEFLIYFQGNSAPDKSGLPSDRFSAERTGGSVSTLTIQRTQQEDSAVYLCASSSTDRKNQPQHFGDGTRLSIL.